This section outlines one T cell receptor (beta chain) sequence together with its context. A read error may produce the germline difference seen at one junction end. Per the germline V gene, CDR1 is MNHEY and CDR2 is SVGAGI. CDR3 length: 14 residues. Clones were sequenced by immunoSEQ multiplex PCR, and TCRdb holds only the in-frame ones, with some missing. Of about 52,000 clones in the sample, around 94% are singletons; the top ten hold 0.35% to 0.45%. The sample comes from a study of T cell changes during pregnancy in multiple sclerosis. The sample was CD4+ T cells from peripheral blood mononuclear cells, taken before pregnancy. The chain joins TRBV6-5 to TRBJ1-3; D remains ambiguous. This clonotype was obtained from a female donor with multiple sclerosis, enrolled in a pregnancy study. The CDR3 sequence: CASTPVLSGNTIYF. CDR3 coding DNA: TGTGCCAGCACTCCGGTCCTCTCTGGTAACACCATATATTTT.